The source of this T cell receptor beta chain is a study of shared clonotypes between healthy human individuals. Study-level findings and limits: Across subsets, estimated richness was generally greater for naive than for memory populations.

Profiling relied on immunoSEQ multiplex PCR, and the TCRdb table lists in-frame clones only, not all of them. The sample includes around 990,000 clones, around 77% of them seen just once. This CDR3 is 15 amino acids long. V was shortened by 4 bases and J by 4 bases, with 16 bases between the two germline ends. Germline V gives CDR1 MNHEY, CDR2 SVGAGI. Note on this clone: As yet, its antigen is unknown.

The chain has TRBV6-5 and TRBJ2-5; D is uncertain. This TCR came from a man between 18 and 35 years old in good health. Some clones in this sample may be carry-over from other donors' samples. The sequenced material came from memory CD4+ T cells from PBMCs. Subset reported: CD45RA-negative fraction. CDR3 residues: CASSSPGAPLETQYF. CDR3 nucleotides: TGTGCCAGCAGTTCCCCCGGCGCACCGCTAGAGACCCAGTACTTC.